This T cell receptor beta chain was identified during a study of blood T cell repertoires in COVID-19. This CDR3 has 17 residues. CDR1 and CDR2 from the germline V gene are LGHNA and YSLEER. Trimming cost V 1 base and J 6 bases; bases outside gene matches: 9. The method was immunoSEQ multiplex PCR; TCRdb's version includes in-frame clones alone and lacks a portion of them. The sample shows 390,000 or so clones, around 91% of them seen only once. The sequenced material came from PBMCs or T cells enriched from blood (not recorded which). The source of this sequence is a young man who had recovered from COVID-19. This sequence joins TRBV4-3 and TRBJ2-2, with TRBD2 identical over 9 bases. This CDR3 is CASSQGNRGRAAGELFF. CDR3 DNA: TGCGCCAGCAGCCAAGGAAATCGCGGGAGGGCCGCCGGGGAGCTGTTTTTT.